The 19 T cell receptor beta chains below all came from one sample that was sequenced in a study of OX40 agonist ivuxolimab in advanced cancers. Profiled with immunoSEQ multiplex PCR; TCRdb holds only in-frame clones, not every one. In the table there are tens of thousands of clones, 92% of which are singletons. Here the sequenced sample was CD4+ or CD8+ T cells sorted from blood, taken in a trial of the OX40 agonist ivuxolimab. The receptors were gathered from an adult with an advanced solid tumor such as melanoma, head and neck, liver or kidney cancer.

V and J are TRBV7-9 and TRBJ2-1, with TRBD1 matching over 7 bases. J gave up 6 bases and V 6 bases, and 8 bases lay outside the gene matches. Germline values: CDR1 SEHNR, CDR2 FQNEAQ (reference sequence). CDR3 length: 14 amino acids. The CDR3 DNA sequence: TGTGCCAGCAGTCGGCTAGCAGGGGGCAATGAGCAGTTCTTC. It specifies CASSRLAGGNEQFF.

In DNA form, the CDR3 reads TGTGCCACCAGCAGAGATAGACTAGCGGGAGGAGAGACCCAGTACTTC. This sequence encodes CATSRDRLAGGETQYF. The V call is TRBV15, the J call TRBJ2-5, with TRBD2 matching over 13 bases. V was pared by 0 bases and J by 4 bases, with 2 bases of the junction left unmatched. The CDR3 has 16 residues. Germline CDR1 reads LNHNV; CDR2 reads YYDKDF (reference sequence). Full variable domain (missing parts from reference TRBV15 and TRBJ2-5): DAMVIQNPRYQVTQFGKPVTLSCSQTLNHNVMYWYQQKSSQAPKLLFHYYDKDFNNEADTPDNFQSRRPNTSFCFLDIRSPGLGDTAMYLCATSRDRLAGGETQYFGPGTRLLVL.

The chain recombines TRBV6-1 with TRBJ1-6, with D uncertain. Germline loops: CDR1 MNHNS, CDR2 SASEGT. The CDR3 has 14 residues. Between the trimmed V and J ends, which lost 3 bases and 8 bases, there was a span of 11 bases. As DNA, the CDR3 is TGTGCCAGCAGTGACCCCCGAACAGATTCACCCCTCCACTTT. Protein sequence: CASSDPRTDSPLHF.

This chain links TRBV30 with TRBJ2-5; D is unclear. Germline V gene sequence: CDR1 GTSNPN, CDR2 SVGIG (reference sequence). This CDR3 has 14 residues. V lost 1 base and J lost 6, with 15 bases in between. CDR3 in DNA: TGTGCCTGGAGTGCCTCCTCGAGAGGACAGACCCAGTACTTC. Translating gives CAWSASSRGQTQYF.

The V gene is TRBV5-1, the J gene TRBJ2-3; TRBD2 matches at 12 bases. CDR1 is SGHRS, CDR2 YFSETQ, per germline. The CDR3 runs 16 residues. V lost 0 bases to trimming and J lost 5 bases; unmatched junction nucleotides: 4. The DNA of the CDR3 is TGCGCCAGCAGCTTGGAGCTAGCGGGGGGGCTAGATACGCAGTATTTT. This codes for CASSLELAGGLDTQYF.

This rearrangement joins TRBV6-1 to TRBJ1-5, with D perhaps matching TRBD1 (6 bases). V was trimmed by 5 bases and J by 3 bases, leaving 14 bases between them. Germline assignment: CDR1 MNHNS and CDR2 SASEGT. This CDR3 has 15 residues. CDR3 DNA sequence: TGTGCCAGCAGTACCTTCGGGACACTCAATCAGCCCCAGCATTTT. This encodes CASSTFGTLNQPQHF.

The chain uses TRBV5-6 and TRBJ1-4, with D possibly TRBD1 on 5 matching bases. The CDR3 has 16 amino acids. The germline gives CDR1 SGHDT, CDR2 YYEEEE. V lost 3 bases, J lost 8 bases, and 20 bases lay in between. The CDR3 protein is CASSSGKGVLVEKLFF. DNA of the CDR3: TGTGCCAGCAGCTCGGGGAAAGGGGTACTCGTCGAAAAACTGTTTTTT. Full variable domain (rest looked up from reference TRBV5-6 and TRBJ1-4): DAGVTQSPTHLIKTRGQQVTLRCSPKSGHDTVSWYQQALGQGPQFIFQYYEEEERQRGNFPDRFSGHQFPNYSSELNVNALLLGDSALYLCASSSGKGVLVEKLFFGSGTQLSVL.

J is TRBJ2-7 and V is TRBV6-5; possible D gene TRBD2, 5 bases. Trimming stripped 2 bases from V and 6 bases from J, with 14 bases between. Germline V gene sequence: CDR1 MNHEY, CDR2 SVGAGI. This CDR3 spans 14 amino acids. For the CDR3, the DNA is TGTGCCAGCAGTTACGACTACCAGGCCGTCGAGCAGTACTTC. Translated, it gives CASSYDYQAVEQYF.

The chain uses TRBV10-1 and TRBJ1-2, with TRBD1 identical over 7 bases. CDR1 is WNHNN, CDR2 SYGVQD, per germline (reference sequence). The V segment lost 4 bases and the J segment 4 bases; nucleotides outside the gene matches: 18. CDR3 length equals 18 residues. CDR3 protein: CASSGATVGDSEFYGYTF. CDR3 in DNA: TGCGCCAGCAGTGGAGCGACGGTAGGGGACAGTGAATTCTATGGCTACACCTTC.

The chain carries TRBV9 and TRBJ1-6; D gene ambiguous. Germline V lookup: CDR1 SGDLS, CDR2 YYNGEE. The CDR3 has 15 residues. V lost 0 bases and J 3 bases, leaving 7 bases between the germline ends. In DNA form, the CDR3 reads TGTGCCAGCAGCGTAGCTGTGGGCTATAATTCACCCCTCCACTTT. Its protein product is CASSVAVGYNSPLHF.

J is TRBJ2-1 and V is TRBV7-2, with 8 bases that match TRBD2. Germline CDR1 reads SGHTA; CDR2 reads FQGNSA. V lost 1 base, J lost 7 bases, and 9 bases stayed unmatched. The CDR3 totals 16 residues. The CDR3 nucleotides read TGTGCCAGCAGCTTAGTCGGACTAGCCTCTGGGAATGAGCAGTTCTTC. As protein: CASSLVGLASGNEQFF.

CDR3 DNA: TGTGCCAGCAGTTTCCTCGTAGCGGCGAGCTTCTCTGGGGCCAACGTCCTGACTTTC. This codes for CASSFLVAASFSGANVLTF. The chain couples TRBV27 to TRBJ2-6; D might be TRBD2 (6 bases). The V and J ends lost 3 bases and 0 bases respectively, with 18 bases between them. Germline V gene data show CDR1 as MNHEY and CDR2 as SMNVEV (reference sequence). This CDR3 comprises 19 residues.

This clone showed up just once. V gene TRBV2 combines with J gene TRBJ2-5, with 7 bases matching TRBD1. CDR1 and CDR2 (germline): SNHLY, FYNNEI. Trimming at V came to 6 bases and at J to 4 bases, leaving 11 bases not matched to a gene. The CDR3 has 15 amino acids. The CDR3 protein is CASRLQGSPSETQYF. Here the CDR3 DNA reads TGTGCCAGCAGATTACAGGGGTCCCCCTCAGAGACCCAGTACTTC.

This clone was seen just once. The chain recombines TRBV5-4 with TRBJ1-2; perhaps TRBD1 as D (5 bases). V was clipped by 0 bases and J by 2 bases, with 11 bases between them. Germline V gene lookup returns CDR1 SGHNT and CDR2 YYREEE (reference sequence). This CDR3 region has 15 residues. CDR3 DNA sequence: TGTGCCAGCAGCTTGGGCGCAGGGATAAACTATGGCTACACCTTC. This gives the protein CASSLGAGINYGYTF.

The chain couples TRBV4-2 to TRBJ2-7, with no clear D. V was clipped by 3 bases and J by 3 bases, with 9 bases between them. CDR3 length equals 13 residues. Germline V lookup: CDR1 LGHNA, CDR2 YNFKEQ. CDR3 sequence: CASSHTAGYEQYF. The CDR3 DNA reads TGTGCCAGCAGCCATACAGCAGGCTACGAGCAGTACTTC.

This clone appeared once. The chain links TRBV27 to TRBJ2-2; TRBD2 matches 16 bases. The length of the CDR3 is 17 residues. Trimming took 8 bases from V and 6 from J; bases not matched to a gene: 9. The germline gives CDR1 MNHEY, CDR2 SMNVEV (reference sequence). In DNA, the CDR3 is TGTGCCAGCCGTGGGGGACTAGCGGGAGGGTCGGCCGGGGAGCTGTTTTTT. It specifies CASRGGLAGGSAGELFF.

The chain employs TRBV2 and TRBJ1-5; 9 bases align to TRBD1. Germline CDR1 and CDR2: SNHLY and FYNNEI. This CDR3 contains 13 residues. J lost 8 bases, V lost 7 bases, and 6 bases had no gene match. CDR3 sequence reads: CASKQGALEPQHF. The CDR3 coding sequence is TGTGCCAGCAAACAGGGGGCTTTGGAGCCCCAGCATTTT. Full variable domain (missing parts from reference TRBV2 and TRBJ1-5): EPEVTQTPSHQVTQMGQEVILRCVPISNHLYFYWYRQILGQKVEFLVSFYNNEISEKSEIFDDQFSVERPDGSNFTLKIRSTKLEDSAMYFCASKQGALEPQHFGDGTRLSIL.

The CDR3, as DNA: TGTGCCTTCCTACAGGGGAAGAATGAGCAGTTCTTC. It translates to CAFLQGKNEQFF. The rearrangement links TRBV30 to TRBJ2-1; 7 nucleotides line up with TRBD1. This CDR3 comprises 12 residues. After removal of 7 bases from V and 7 bases from J, the junction contained 7 bases not matched to a gene. Germline V gene sequence: CDR1 GTSNPN, CDR2 SVGIG (reference sequence).

The chain has TRBV6-5 and TRBJ1-2, with D possibly TRBD1 on 5 matching bases. The CDR3 extends over 14 amino acids. V lost 1 base and J 7 bases, leaving 13 bases between the germline ends. The germline gives CDR1 MNHEY, CDR2 SVGAGI. CDR3 sequence: CASSYWGPEGGYTF. The CDR3 DNA reads TGTGCCAGCAGTTACTGGGGACCCGAGGGTGGCTACACCTTC.